This record covers a single T cell receptor (beta chain). The sample is drawn from a study of T cell responses to AZD1222 COVID-19 vaccine. Assay used: immunoSEQ multiplex PCR; TCRdb lists only in-frame clones, some missing. The sample contains over 130,000 clones, roughly nine tenths of which appear only once. The sequence was collected from an adult who received the MenACWY meningococcal vaccine as a control. Sequenced here: peripheral blood, sampled 28 days after the second dose of the MenACWY control vaccine.

The CDR3 DNA sequence: TGTGCCAGCAGCACCACGACAGAGTTCTATGGCTACACCTTC. Protein product: CASSTTTEFYGYTF. The V and J genes are TRBV9 and TRBJ1-2; D may be TRBD1 (5 bases). The CDR3 is made up of 14 amino acids. From germline, CDR1 is SGDLS and CDR2 YYNGEE. Trimming stripped 4 bases from V and 4 bases from J, with 14 bases between.